Given below is one TCR beta chain in context. The data were taken from a study of blood T cell repertoires in COVID-19. Study overall: The United States, Italy and Spain supplied acute and convalescent COVID-19 samples. Sample material is recorded as cDNA or gDNA derived from T cells, B-cell-depleted T cells, or PBMCs.

As originally analysed: Nucleated cell number was recorded as an estimate derived from reference gene primer amplification. Clones were sequenced by immunoSEQ multiplex PCR, and TCRdb holds only the in-frame ones, with some missing. The D gene and trimming were derived from the DNA, and the V and J assignments and clone size from that table. The sample has approximately 200,000 clones; roughly 80% are singletons. The CDR3 is 13 residues long. The V end was cut by 2 bases, the J end by 5 bases, with 13 bases between. Looked up from germline, CDR1 is SQVTM and CDR2 is ANQGSEA. The receptor was isolated from a woman of 80 years or more with acute or convalescent COVID-19. Sample: peripheral blood. The gene calls are TRBV29-1 and TRBJ2-7; no firm D call. The CDR3 DNA reads TGCAGCGTTGAAATCAACAGAAAGAACGAGCAGTACTTC. Its protein product is CSVEINRKNEQYF.